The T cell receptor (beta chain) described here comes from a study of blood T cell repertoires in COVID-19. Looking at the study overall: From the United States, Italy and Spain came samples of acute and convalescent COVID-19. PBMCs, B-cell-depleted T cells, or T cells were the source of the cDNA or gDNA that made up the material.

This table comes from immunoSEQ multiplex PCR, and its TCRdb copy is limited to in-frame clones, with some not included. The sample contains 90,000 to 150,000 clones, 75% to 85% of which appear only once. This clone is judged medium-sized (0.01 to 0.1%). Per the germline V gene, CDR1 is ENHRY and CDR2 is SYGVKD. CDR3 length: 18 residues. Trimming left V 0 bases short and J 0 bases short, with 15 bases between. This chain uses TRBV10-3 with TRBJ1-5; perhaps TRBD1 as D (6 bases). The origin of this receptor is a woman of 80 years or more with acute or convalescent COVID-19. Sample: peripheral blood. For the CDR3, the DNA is TGTGCCATCAGTGAGTCGGGAGGGGGGCAGGGTAGCAATCAGCCCCAGCATTTT. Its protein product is CAISESGGGQGSNQPQHF.